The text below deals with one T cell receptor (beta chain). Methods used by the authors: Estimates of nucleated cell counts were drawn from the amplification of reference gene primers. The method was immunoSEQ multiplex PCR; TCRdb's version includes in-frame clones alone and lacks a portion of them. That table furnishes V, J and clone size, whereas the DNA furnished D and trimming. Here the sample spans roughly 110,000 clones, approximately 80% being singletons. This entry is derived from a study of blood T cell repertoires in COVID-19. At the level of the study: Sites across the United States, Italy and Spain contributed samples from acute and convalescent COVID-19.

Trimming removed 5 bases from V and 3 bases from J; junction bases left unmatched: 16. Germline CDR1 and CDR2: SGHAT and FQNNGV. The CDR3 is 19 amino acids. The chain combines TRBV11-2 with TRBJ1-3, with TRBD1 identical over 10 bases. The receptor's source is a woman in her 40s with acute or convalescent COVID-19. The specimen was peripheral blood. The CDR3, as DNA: TGTGCCAGCAGCACGGGACAGGGGCGCCACGGAATTAGTGGAAACACCATATATTTT. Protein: CASSTGQGRHGISGNTIYF.